The present entry profiles one T cell receptor (beta chain) with its context. Per the germline V gene, CDR1 is SGHTA and CDR2 is FQGNSA. Trimming took off 4 bases at V and 5 bases at J, with 17 bases between the two ends. The CDR3 has 15 residues. These data are taken from a study of blood T cell repertoires in COVID-19. Study information: Spain, Italy and the United States supplied samples that represented acute and convalescent COVID-19. PBMCs, B-cell-depleted T cells, or T cells provided the cDNA or gDNA that made up the material.

Per the original data handling: Nucleated cell number was recorded as an estimate derived from reference gene primer amplification. Some clones are missing from TCRdb's copy, which holds only in-frame ones; the method was immunoSEQ multiplex PCR. For V, J and clone size, that table is used; D and trimming come from the DNA. In the table there are approximately 210,000 clones, roughly 90% of which are singletons. The source material was PBMCs or T cells enriched from blood (not recorded which). This TCR derives from a young woman who had recovered from COVID-19. This rearrangement joins TRBV7-2 to TRBJ1-1; a weak D match, TRBD1 (5 bases). CDR3 DNA sequence: TGTGCCAGCAGCTCAAGTGGGGGGTCGGGTACTGAAGCTTTCTTT. This translates into CASSSSGGSGTEAFF.